These 20 T cell receptor beta chains share one sample of origin, sequenced in a study of T-cell memory formation after mild COVID-19 (dated by TCRdb to the early 2020s). Receptor amplification or capture employed 5' RACE. The sequencing machine was an Illumina NovaSeq 6000. TCRdb redid the processing of the public reads, applying fastp at Q25 and MiXCR, and retained in-frame beta chains. Entries that share a CDR3 protein sequence are merged under the most common genes and DNA. The sample table holds 200,000 to 300,000 distinct CDR3 sequences, of which approximately 15% were seen once. Clones ranked in the top ten supply around 23% of the sample. The sequenced sample was PBMCs or a T cell subset sorted from them (not recorded which). These receptors originate from a man aged 18-30 years who had mild COVID-19 (a few samples of this study predate the infection). The sample titles of this study are shuffled in the database, so cell type and time point are left out; the donor was told from shared clones.

A few counts support this clonotype. This chain links TRBV6-2 or TRBV6-3 with TRBJ2-2; D possibly corresponds to TRBD1 (6 bases). In germline, CDR1 is MNHEY, CDR2 SVGEGT. Trimming removed 0 bases at V and 6 bases at J, with 8 bases between. The CDR3 runs 14 residues. The chain's CDR3 is CASSYSRGSGELFF. CDR3 nucleotide sequence: TGTGCCAGCAGTTACTCGAGGGGGTCCGGGGAGCTGTTTTTT.

This chain connects TRBV7-3 to TRBJ2-1; D gene uncertain. This CDR3 contains 14 residues. Germline V CDR1 and CDR2: SGHTA, FQGTGA. Trimming pared 5 bases from V and 8 bases from J, leaving 16 bases between. CDR3 loop: CASSPSEQPHEQFF. Here the CDR3 DNA reads TGTGCCAGCAGCCCATCTGAGCAGCCCCATGAGCAGTTCTTC.

This clonotype was picked up many times. CDR3 protein: CASSRRPVDEKLFF. DNA for the CDR3: TGTGCCAGCAGCCGCCGCCCGGTCGATGAAAAACTGTTTTTT. V is TRBV6-5 and J is TRBJ1-4; unclear D gene. CDR3 length: 14 residues. V gave up 6 bases and J gave up 6 bases, with 14 bases separating them. CDR1 MNHEY and CDR2 SVGAGI come from the germline V gene.

The chain has TRBV12-3 or TRBV12-4 and TRBJ1-2, with no clear D. The ends were cut back, 7 bases at V and 4 bases at J, with 10 bases in the middle. The CDR3 spans 12 residues. The CDR3 sequence: CASNTAVYGYTF. In nucleotides, the CDR3 is TGTGCCAGCAATACAGCCGTCTATGGCTACACCTTC.

This clonotype was picked up a small number of times. The DNA of the CDR3 is TGTGCCAGCAGCCCGAACTGGCTTCGGGAGACCCAGTACTTC. Its translation: CASSPNWLRETQYF. The V gene is TRBV7-8, the J gene TRBJ2-5; D is unclear. Trimming took 5 bases from V and 5 from J, leaving 15 bases between them. Per germline, CDR1 SGHVS and CDR2 FQNEAQ. CDR3 length: 14 amino acids.

This clonotype turned up a few times. This rearrangement joins TRBV4-1 to TRBJ2-2; TRBD2 matches at 7 bases. This CDR3 contains 15 residues. Germline V gene data show CDR1 as MGHRA and CDR2 as YSYEKL. The V segment lost 3 bases and the J segment 4 bases; nucleotides outside the gene matches: 5. CDR3: CASSQRGLTTGELFF. CDR3 in DNA: TGCGCCAGCAGCCAGCGGGGGTTGACCACCGGGGAGCTGTTTTTT.

This clonotype was found a few times. V usage is TRBV19 and J usage is TRBJ1-1; TRBD1 agrees at 10 bases. The germline V gene has CDR1 LNHDA and CDR2 SQIVND (reference sequence). The length of the CDR3 is 16 residues. With V trimmed by 6 bases and J by 4 bases, 11 bases remained unmatched. In DNA form, the CDR3 reads TGTGCCAGTAGGATGACAGGGGGCAGAGGGAGCACTGAAGCTTTCTTT. Translation gives CASRMTGGRGSTEAFF.

The sample holds a few counts of this clonotype. V usage is TRBV5-1 and J usage is TRBJ1-5; D remains unclear. The CDR3 contains 14 residues. Germline assignment: CDR1 SGHRS and CDR2 YFSETQ. With 0 bases removed from V and 5 bases from J, the gap between germline ends came to 9 bases. The CDR3 protein is CASSLDGIYQPQHF. DNA for the CDR3: TGCGCCAGCAGCTTGGACGGGATCTATCAGCCCCAGCATTTT.

To note about this clonotype: Germline and junction disagree at one end, which may indicate a read error. The genes are TRBV20-1 and TRBJ1-1; tentatively, D is TRBD1 (6 bases). This CDR3 has 12 residues. Germline CDR1 DFQATT, CDR2 SNEGSKA (reference sequence). The CDR3 nucleotides read TGCAGTGCATGGAGGGGGAACTCTGAAGCTGTCTTT. This encodes CSAWRGNSEAVF.

This clonotype was seen repeatedly, ten times or more. The V gene is TRBV5-1, the J gene TRBJ2-1, with TRBD1 as a possible D gene (6 bases). V lost 4 bases and J 10 bases, leaving 12 bases between the germline ends. CDR1 and CDR2 from the germline V gene are SGHRS and YFSETQ. The CDR3 loop spans 12 amino acids. The chain's CDR3 is CASSGSGDEQFF. DNA of the CDR3: TGCGCCAGCAGCGGATCAGGGGACGAGCAGTTCTTC.

This clonotype was seen at least ten times. The V and J genes are TRBV6-6 and TRBJ2-7; 8 bases align to TRBD1. V shed 0 bases, J shed 7 bases, and the junction held 14 bases outside the gene matches. Germline CDR1 is MNHNY and CDR2 is SVGAGI (reference sequence). This CDR3 spans 17 amino acids. The CDR3 protein is CASSYSYGTGPFGEQYF. Written as DNA, the CDR3 is TGTGCCAGCAGTTACTCGTATGGGACAGGCCCTTTTGGGGAGCAGTACTTC.

This chain connects TRBV27 to TRBJ2-5; the D gene is possibly TRBD2 (6 bases). V was clipped by 10 bases and J by 2 bases, with 20 bases between them. In germline, CDR1 is MNHEY, CDR2 SMNVEV (reference sequence). This CDR3 is 15 amino acids long. The CDR3: CATGERAGTQETQYF. In DNA form, the CDR3 reads TGTGCCACGGGTGAGCGGGCGGGGACTCAAGAGACCCAGTACTTC.

This clonotype came up many times. This chain links TRBV20-1 with TRBJ1-3; D gene uncertain. V was cut by 3 bases and J by 0 bases, with 18 bases left in between. The CDR3 loop spans 17 amino acids. The germline gives CDR1 DFQATT, CDR2 SNEGSKA (reference sequence). The CDR3 sequence is CSASVIRGGSSGNTIYF. In DNA form, the CDR3 reads TGCAGTGCTAGTGTAATTCGGGGTGGCAGCTCTGGAAACACCATATATTTT.

The gene calls are TRBV12-3 or TRBV12-4 and TRBJ2-3; TRBD2 aligns across 10 bases. This CDR3 comprises 15 residues. With 2 bases clipped from V and 6 bases from J, the junction kept 5 bases outside the gene matches. CDR3 DNA sequence: TGTGCCAGCAGTTTAATAGCGGGGGGCGGGGATACGCAGTATTTT. This gives the protein CASSLIAGGGDTQYF.

This clonotype was recorded many times. This sequence joins TRBV5-1 and TRBJ2-3, with 7 bases aligning to TRBD2. CDR1 and CDR2 from the germline V gene are SGHRS and YFSETQ. The CDR3 is made up of 15 amino acids. V lost 0 bases and J lost 1; bases outside the gene matches: 2. The CDR3, as DNA: TGCGCCAGCAGCTTGGGTCGGGGGGGCACAGATACGCAGTATTTT. Translation gives CASSLGRGGTDTQYF.

This clonotype appeared a few times. The chain combines TRBV5-1 with TRBJ2-7; 10 bases are a match to TRBD1. Trimming removed 4 bases from V and 2 bases from J; junction bases left unmatched: 9. This CDR3 spans 16 amino acids. Germline V gene sequence: CDR1 SGHRS, CDR2 YFSETQ. CDR3 sequence (DNA): TGCGCCAGCAGCCCCGGGACAGGGGCTTCCCCCTACGAGCAGTACGTC. Translating gives CASSPGTGASPYEQYV.

The chain uses TRBV27 and TRBJ1-5; D is undetermined. CDR1 is MNHEY, CDR2 SMNVEV, per germline (reference sequence). The CDR3 length is 14 residues. Trimming took off 6 bases at V and 0 bases at J, with 9 bases between the two ends. The DNA for the CDR3 is TGTGCCAGCAGAGGACTTCATAGCAATCAGCCCCAGCATTTT. As protein: CASRGLHSNQPQHF.

The V and J genes are TRBV7-2 and TRBJ2-5, with a weak D call TRBD2 (5 bases). CDR1 and CDR2 from the germline V gene are SGHTA and FQGNSA. The V and J ends lost 5 bases and 3 bases respectively, with 16 bases between them. This CDR3 is built from 15 residues. This CDR3 reads CASSTYLGIKETQYF. Here the CDR3 DNA reads TGTGCCAGCAGCACATACCTCGGGATAAAAGAGACCCAGTACTTC.

This CDR3 reads CASSQGEGGRRGYTF. The CDR3 coding sequence is TGTGCCAGCAGCCAAGGGGAGGGAGGGAGAAGAGGCTACACCTTC. This rearrangement joins TRBV4-2 to TRBJ1-2; D is unresolved. The CDR3 is 15 amino acids. Germline values: CDR1 LGHNA, CDR2 YNFKEQ. V lost 1 base and J 8 bases, leaving 17 bases between the germline ends.

This clonotype was observed a handful of times. The J gene is TRBJ2-1, the V gene TRBV2; 9 bases fit TRBD2. Germline trimming cut 1 base from V and 10 bases from J; bases unmatched to any gene: 2. The CDR3 loop spans 13 amino acids. Looked up from germline, CDR1 is SNHLY and CDR2 is FYNNEI. Written as DNA, the CDR3 is TGTGCCAGCAGTGAAGGGCTAGCGGGGGAGCAGTTCTTC. It yields the protein CASSEGLAGEQFF.